The 13 T cell receptor beta chains reported below all come from one sample, sequenced in a study of blood T cells in healthy people across ages. For the second PCR, which ran for 7 to 11 cycles, a sample-barcoded 5' primer and a J-beta primer mix were used. Via MiXCR, TCRdb re-called the 5' RACE reads, giving one row per CDR3 protein. The table includes about 620,000 distinct CDR3 sequences, around 21% detected once. The sequencing input was blood. These receptors all stem from a man between 65 and 80 years old in good health.

This clonotype was seen only a few times. V and J are TRBV14 and TRBJ2-3; unclear D gene. Trimming removed 0 bases from V and 4 bases from J, with 14 bases in between. This CDR3 is built from 16 residues. Per germline, CDR1 SGHDN and CDR2 FVKESK. The CDR3 reads CASSQERLSRADTQYF. In DNA, the CDR3 is TGTGCCAGCAGCCAAGAGCGCCTATCGCGCGCAGATACGCAGTATTTT.

The table lists this clonotype with a few counts. V is TRBV10-3 and J is TRBJ2-5; D is unresolved. This CDR3 is built from 13 residues. CDR1 is ENHRY, CDR2 SYGVKD, per germline. V lost 3 bases and J 3 bases, leaving 8 bases between the germline ends. CDR3 sequence: CAISDGQEETQYF. The CDR3 bases are TGTGCCATCAGTGATGGGCAGGAAGAGACCCAGTACTTC.

This clonotype came up many times. The chain joins TRBV29-1 to TRBJ2-2, with a weak D call TRBD2 (6 bases). This CDR3 contains 14 residues. The ends were cut back, 4 bases at V and 4 bases at J, with 13 bases in the middle. Germline V gives CDR1 SQVTM, CDR2 ANQGSEA. The CDR3 DNA follows: TGCAGCGTTGTGGCGGAGGGAACCACCGGGGAGCTGTTTTTT. Translating gives CSVVAEGTTGELFF.

This clonotype appeared a few times. The CDR3: CASSVRRFTDTQYF. CDR3 nucleotides: TGTGCCAGCAGCGTAAGAAGGTTCACAGATACGCAGTATTTT. This rearrangement joins TRBV9 to TRBJ2-3; D ambiguous. The CDR3 contains 14 residues. V was cut by 1 base and J by 2 bases, with 8 bases left in between. Per the germline V gene, CDR1 is SGDLS and CDR2 is YYNGEE. Full variable domain (rest looked up from reference TRBV9 and TRBJ2-3): DSGVTQTPKHLITATGQRVTLRCSPRSGDLSVYWYQQSLDQGLQFLIQYYNGEERAKGNILERFSAQQFPDLHSELNLSSLELGDSALYFCASSVRRFTDTQYFGPGTRLTVL.

This sequence joins TRBV15 and TRBJ2-3; 11 nucleotides match TRBD1. V was pared by 3 bases and J by 6 bases, with 5 bases of the junction left unmatched. Germline assignment: CDR1 LNHNV and CDR2 YYDKDF (reference sequence). This CDR3 region has 15 residues. CDR3 loop: CATSSRDRGMDTQYF. The CDR3 coding sequence is TGTGCCACCAGCAGCAGGGACAGGGGGATGGATACGCAGTATTTT. Using reference TRBV15 and TRBJ2-3 for the parts outside the CDR3, the full variable domain is DAMVIQNPRYQVTQFGKPVTLSCSQTLNHNVMYWYQQKSSQAPKLLFHYYDKDFNNEADTPDNFQSRRPNTSFCFLDIRSPGLGDTAMYLCATSSRDRGMDTQYFGPGTRLTVL.

As DNA, the CDR3 is TGTGCCACCAGTGACGACAGGGCCTACAACAATGAGCAGTTCTTC. Its translation: CATSDDRAYNNEQFF. The gene calls are TRBV24-1 and TRBJ2-1; 7 bases are a match to TRBD1. J lost 5 bases, V lost 4 bases, and 7 bases had no gene match. Per the germline V gene, CDR1 is KGHDR and CDR2 is SFDVKD. This CDR3 spans 15 amino acids.

This clonotype was seen more than once but under ten times. Here the CDR3 reads CASSDEQNQPQHF. The CDR3 nucleotides read TGTGCCAGCAGCGACGAGCAGAATCAGCCCCAGCATTTT. This chain links TRBV2 with TRBJ1-5; no reliable D call. Germline assignment: CDR1 SNHLY and CDR2 FYNNEI. V shed 6 bases and J shed 4 bases, with 10 bases lying between them. The CDR3 runs to 13 residues.

This clonotype has only a few counts. The junction differs from germline at one of its ends, possibly a read error. V usage is TRBV6-5 and J usage is TRBJ2-5; no clear D. Germline values: CDR1 MNHEY, CDR2 SVGAGI. CDR3 length: 11 amino acids. This chain's CDR3 is CASSQQETQCF. CDR3 DNA sequence: TGTGCCAGCAGTCAACAAGAGACCCAGTGCTTC.

This clonotype was recorded a few times. This chain joins TRBV12-3 or TRBV12-4 and TRBJ2-1; unclear D gene. The CDR3 consists of 12 residues. V lost 2 bases and J lost 10, with 9 bases in between. DNA for the CDR3: TGTGCCAGCAGTTTATTGGCCCCCGAGCAGTTCTTC. This encodes CASSLLAPEQFF.

V gene TRBV3-1 combines with J gene TRBJ2-5, with 9 bases aligning to TRBD2. The CDR3 spans 14 residues. The junction had 4 bases not matched to a gene; V was cut back by 4 bases and J by 4 bases. Germline lookup yields CDR1 LGHDT and CDR2 YNNKEL (reference sequence). The CDR3 sequence is CASSRSAGGETQYF. CDR3 DNA: TGTGCCAGCAGCCGGTCAGCGGGAGGAGAGACCCAGTACTTC.

This clonotype was counted a few times. The chain carries TRBV4-1 and TRBJ1-5, with D perhaps TRBD1 (5 bases). CDR3 length equals 14 residues. V shed 0 bases and J shed 11 bases, with 14 bases lying between them. Germline loops: CDR1 MGHRA, CDR2 YSYEKL. The CDR3 loop is CASSQEIRDLTQHF. In DNA form, the CDR3 reads TGCGCCAGCAGCCAAGAAATCCGGGACCTAACCCAGCATTTT.

V gene TRBV4-1 combines with J gene TRBJ2-3; TRBD2 matches at 9 bases. The V gene end was trimmed by 0 bases and the J gene end by 1 base; junction bases not matched to a gene: 2. CDR3 length equals 16 residues. The germline V gene encodes CDR1 MGHRA and CDR2 YSYEKL. The CDR3 loop is CASSQDLAGRTDTQYF. CDR3 bases: TGCGCCAGCAGCCAAGATCTAGCGGGGCGCACAGATACGCAGTATTTT.

V usage is TRBV3-1 and J usage is TRBJ2-7; D is ambiguous. Germline V gene data show CDR1 as LGHDT and CDR2 as YNNKEL (reference sequence). V was pared by 4 bases and J by 5 bases, with 18 bases between. This CDR3 has 15 amino acids. The CDR3 region is CASSPRAARRNEQYF. CDR3 in DNA: TGTGCCAGCAGCCCACGGGCCGCGCGAAGGAACGAGCAGTACTTC.